The rows below give T cell receptor beta chains drawn from one sample of a study of cytomegalovirus exposure and HLA in healthy donors. Sequencing was performed with immunoSEQ multiplex PCR; in TCRdb, only in-frame clones are kept and a portion is missing. Here the sample table reports more than 40,000 clones. Sequencing was performed on PBMCs. These receptors were collected from a male donor in good health and CMV-seronegative. CDR3s include the opening cysteine and the closing phenylalanine or tryptophan. The order of the fields is V gene, J gene, D gene, CDR3 protein, CDR3 DNA. The D gene is left open where the match is weak.

V: TRBV5-4
J: TRBJ2-7
D: NA
CDR3: CASSFSQGVYEQYF
DNA: TGTGCCAGCAGCTTTTCACAGGGAGTCTACGAGCAGTACTTC

V: TRBV10-3
J: TRBJ2-7
D: TRBD2
CDR3: CAISESNLRRSGGGYEQYF
DNA: TGTGCCATCAGTGAGTCGAATCTCCGAAGGAGCGGGGGGGGGTACGAGCAGTACTTC

V: TRBV2
J: TRBJ2-7
D: NA
CDR3: CASSGAYEQYF
DNA: TGTGCCAGCAGTGGAGCCTACGAGCAGTACTTC

V: TRBV6-5
J: TRBJ2-5
D: NA
CDR3: CASSYWDKQETQYF
DNA: TGTGCCAGCAGTTACTGGGACAAACAAGAGACCCAGTACTTC

V: TRBV19
J: TRBJ2-7
D: NA
CDR3: CASSIVGHEQYF
DNA: TGTGCCAGTAGTATAGTTGGCCACGAGCAGTACTTC

V: TRBV29-1
J: TRBJ2-3
D: NA
CDR3: CSFRGWGTDTQYF
DNA: TGCAGCTTTAGAGGGTGGGGCACAGATACGCAGTATTTT

V: TRBV7-2
J: TRBJ2-7
D: TRBD2
CDR3: CASSLTASGGYEQYF
DNA: TGTGCCAGCAGCTTAACGGCTAGCGGGGGCTACGAGCAGTACTTC

V: TRBV5-1
J: TRBJ2-7
D: TRBD2
CDR3: CASSLVLAGPSYEQYF
DNA: TGCGCCAGCAGCTTGGTTCTAGCGGGGCCCTCCTACGAGCAGTACTTC

V: TRBV29-1
J: TRBJ1-1
D: NA
CDR3: CSTSGQPGSREAFF
DNA: TGCAGCACCTCCGGACAGCCGGGGTCCCGTGAAGCTTTCTTT

V: TRBV18
J: TRBJ2-7
D: TRBD1
CDR3: CASSPRDRATPVQYF
DNA: TGTGCCAGCTCACCCCGGGACAGGGCGACCCCGGTGCAGTACTTC

V: TRBV4-1
J: TRBJ2-6
D: NA
CDR3: CASSQEGSSGANVLTF
DNA: TGCGCCAGCAGCCAGGAGGGGAGCTCTGGGGCCAACGTCCTGACTTTC

V: TRBV30
J: TRBJ2-7
D: NA
CDR3: CACQKAGWPPYEQYF
DNA: TGTGCCTGTCAGAAAGCAGGTTGGCCCCCCTACGAGCAGTACTTC

V: TRBV10-3
J: TRBJ2-7
D: NA
CDR3: CAISEPAGATYEQYF
DNA: TGTGCCATCAGTGAGCCGGCGGGGGCCACCTACGAGCAGTACTTC

V: TRBV15
J: TRBJ1-5
D: TRBD1
CDR3: CATGQGRRGNQPQHF
DNA: TGTGCCACGGGACAGGGCCGGAGGGGCAATCAGCCCCAGCATTTT

V: TRBV6-6
J: TRBJ2-7
D: NA
CDR3: CASSNGRTYEQYF
DNA: TGTGCCAGCTCGAATGGTCGGACTTACGAGCAGTACTTC

V: TRBV18
J: TRBJ1-1
D: TRBD1
CDR3: CASSPDRVVTEAFF
DNA: TGTGCCAGCTCACCGGACAGGGTTGTGACTGAAGCTTTCTTT

V: TRBV6-5
J: TRBJ2-7
D: TRBD1
CDR3: CASSRDRGTTYEQYF
DNA: TGTGCCAGCAGTAGGGACAGGGGGACCACCTACGAGCAGTACTTC

V: TRBV5-1
J: TRBJ1-5
D: NA
CDR3: CASSFGGGEPQHF
DNA: TGCGCCAGCAGCTTTGGGGGGGGTGAGCCCCAGCATTTT

V: TRBV30
J: TRBJ2-1
D: TRBD2
CDR3: CAWSLAGVWNEQFF
DNA: TGTGCCTGGTCACTAGCGGGGGTTTGGAATGAGCAGTTCTTC

V: TRBV19
J: TRBJ1-1
D: TRBD1
CDR3: CASTLTGGTEAFF
DNA: TGTGCCAGTACCTTGACAGGGGGAACTGAAGCTTTCTTT

V: TRBV30
J: TRBJ1-1
D: TRBD1
CDR3: CAWSGGGGTEAFF
DNA: TGTGCCTGGAGTGGAGGGGGCGGCACTGAAGCTTTCTTT

V: TRBV29-1
J: TRBJ1-1
D: TRBD1
CDR3: CSVEVEAGGSEAFF
DNA: TGCAGCGTTGAAGTTGAGGCAGGGGGCTCTGAAGCTTTCTTT

V: TRBV18
J: TRBJ2-1
D: NA
CDR3: CASSPPPDSYNEQFF
DNA: TGTGCCAGCTCACCACCGCCAGATTCCTACAATGAGCAGTTCTTC

V: TRBV7-9
J: TRBJ2-7
D: NA
CDR3: CASGGAPYEQYF
DNA: TGTGCCAGCGGGGGGGCCCCCTACGAGCAGTACTTC

V: TRBV19
J: TRBJ1-1
D: NA
CDR3: CASSMGGSEAFF
DNA: TGTGCCAGTAGTATGGGAGGGTCTGAAGCTTTCTTT

V: TRBV27
J: TRBJ2-7
D: NA
CDR3: CASSRKAGHEQYF
DNA: TGTGCCAGCAGCCGAAAGGCGGGTCACGAGCAGTACTTC

V: TRBV7-8
J: TRBJ2-7
D: NA
CDR3: CASSLTGGHSYEQYF
DNA: TGTGCCAGCAGCTTAACTGGCGGCCACTCCTACGAGCAGTACTTC

V: TRBV7-6
J: TRBJ2-3
D: NA
CDR3: CASTLGGASTQYF
DNA: TGTGCCAGCACTCTCGGGGGTGCATCTACGCAGTATTTT

V: TRBV29-1
J: TRBJ2-7
D: TRBD1
CDR3: CSVDPGQGNHEQYF
DNA: TGCAGCGTTGACCCGGGACAGGGGAATCACGAGCAGTACTTC

V: TRBV19
J: TRBJ2-3
D: TRBD2
CDR3: CASSYGGGLTDTQYF
DNA: TGTGCCAGTAGTTATGGCGGGGGTCTCACAGATACGCAGTATTTT

V: TRBV5-1
J: TRBJ2-5
D: TRBD1
CDR3: CASVRGDSQETQYF
DNA: TGCGCCAGCGTCCGAGGGGACAGCCAAGAGACCCAGTACTTC

V: TRBV6-4
J: TRBJ1-1
D: NA
CDR3: CASSDGLWNTEAFF
DNA: TGTGCCAGCAGTGACGGACTCTGGAACACTGAAGCTTTCTTT

V: TRBV4-1
J: TRBJ1-2
D: NA
CDR3: CASSQAGEIGYTF
DNA: TGCGCCAGCAGCCAAGCGGGGGAGATTGGCTACACCTTC

V: TRBV5-1
J: TRBJ2-4
D: TRBD2
CDR3: CASSLLWPGRDIQYF
DNA: TGCGCCAGCAGCTTGCTTTGGCCAGGGAGGGACATTCAGTACTTC

V: TRBV7-9
J: TRBJ2-5
D: TRBD1
CDR3: CASSLSGQGVQTQYF
DNA: TGTGCCAGCAGCTTGTCCGGACAGGGGGTTCAAACCCAGTACTTC

V: TRBV4-2
J: TRBJ2-7
D: TRBD1
CDR3: CASSPDREPHEQYF
DNA: TGTGCCAGCAGCCCCGACAGGGAACCCCACGAGCAGTACTTC

V: TRBV7-6
J: TRBJ1-5
D: TRBD1
CDR3: CASSLKGGAGGPWDHNQPQHF
DNA: TGTGCCAGCAGCTTAAAAGGGGGGGCAGGGGGCCCTTGGGACCATAATCAGCCCCAGCATTTT

V: TRBV14
J: TRBJ1-2
D: NA
CDR3: CASSQGGSGYTF
DNA: TGTGCCAGCAGCCAAGGGGGCAGTGGCTACACCTTC

V: TRBV25-1
J: TRBJ1-1
D: NA
CDR3: CASRKTGSTEAFF
DNA: TGTGCCAGCAGGAAAACAGGGAGCACTGAAGCTTTCTTT

V: TRBV11-3
J: TRBJ2-3
D: TRBD2
CDR3: CASSISGGITDTQYF
DNA: TGTGCCAGCAGCATAAGCGGGGGGATTACAGATACGCAGTATTTT

V: TRBV5-1
J: TRBJ2-7
D: TRBD1
CDR3: CASSLDRGPYEQYF
DNA: TGCGCCAGCAGCTTAGACAGGGGGCCCTACGAGCAGTACTTC

V: TRBV18
J: TRBJ2-3
D: TRBD2
CDR3: CASSPGLADTQYF
DNA: TGTGCCAGCTCACCGGGACTAGCAGATACGCAGTATTTT

V: TRBV7-3
J: TRBJ2-3
D: TRBD2
CDR3: CASSLLGLAADTQYF
DNA: TGTGCCAGCAGCTTACTAGGGCTAGCGGCAGATACGCAGTATTTT

V: TRBV7-3
J: TRBJ2-5
D: NA
CDR3: CASSRDGPGETQYF
DNA: TGTGCCAGCAGCCGTGACGGGCCGGGGGAGACCCAGTACTTC

V: TRBV15
J: TRBJ2-1
D: TRBD1
CDR3: CATSRTGQYNEQFF
DNA: TGTGCCACCAGCAGAACGGGACAGTATAATGAGCAGTTCTTC

V: TRBV7-8
J: TRBJ2-7
D: TRBD1
CDR3: CASSEAPGTGSYEQYF
DNA: TGTGCCAGCAGCGAGGCCCCCGGGACAGGGTCATACGAGCAGTACTTC

V: TRBV6-1
J: TRBJ2-1
D: NA
CDR3: CASAESLGPVWEQFF
DNA: TGTGCCAGCGCGGAGTCACTAGGCCCTGTCTGGGAGCAGTTCTTC

V: TRBV11-2
J: TRBJ2-5
D: TRBD2
CDR3: CASSLDWGDAGGKTQYF
DNA: TGTGCCAGCAGCTTAGATTGGGGGGACGCCGGGGGGAAGACCCAGTACTTC

V: TRBV6-5
J: TRBJ2-3
D: TRBD1
CDR3: CASSLNRGWDTQYF
DNA: TGTGCCAGCAGTTTGAACAGGGGGTGGGATACGCAGTATTTT

V: TRBV19
J: TRBJ1-1
D: TRBD1
CDR3: CASSWDRETEAFF
DNA: TGTGCCAGTAGCTGGGACAGGGAGACTGAAGCTTTCTTT

V: TRBV6-1
J: TRBJ2-7
D: TRBD1
CDR3: CASSQDPLGQALKEQYF
DNA: TGTGCCAGCAGTCAAGACCCATTGGGACAGGCGTTAAAAGAGCAGTACTTC

V: TRBV7-3
J: TRBJ2-3
D: NA
CDR3: CASSQRTSTDTQYF
DNA: TGTGCCAGCAGCCAAAGGACTAGCACAGATACGCAGTATTTT

V: TRBV29-1
J: TRBJ2-3
D: NA
CDR3: CSVGDFSIDTQYF
DNA: TGCAGCGTGGGGGACTTTTCGATAGATACGCAGTATTTT